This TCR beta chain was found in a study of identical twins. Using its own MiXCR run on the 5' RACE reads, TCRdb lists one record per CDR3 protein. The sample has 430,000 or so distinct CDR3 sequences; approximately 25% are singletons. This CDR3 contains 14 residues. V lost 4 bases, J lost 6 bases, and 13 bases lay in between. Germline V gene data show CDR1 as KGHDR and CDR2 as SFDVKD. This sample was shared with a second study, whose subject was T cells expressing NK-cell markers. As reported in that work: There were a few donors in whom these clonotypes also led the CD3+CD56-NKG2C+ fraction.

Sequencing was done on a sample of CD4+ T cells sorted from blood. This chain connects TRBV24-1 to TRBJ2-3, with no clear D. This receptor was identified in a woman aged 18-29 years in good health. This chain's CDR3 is CATSEAGLGDTQYF. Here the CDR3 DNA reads TGTGCCACCAGTGAGGCAGGCCTCGGGGATACGCAGTATTTT.